Following are 24 T cell receptor beta chains from one sample sequenced in a study of PD-1 blockade in classical Hodgkin lymphoma. Libraries were prepared by immunoSEQ multiplex PCR; TCRdb keeps only in-frame clonotypes and omits some of them. Of 26,000 or so clones in the sample, roughly 68% were seen once. Patients all relapsed after autologous stem cell transplantation, and there was variation in brentuximab vedotin exposure. The specimen comprised peripheral blood mononuclear cells (PBMCs), sampled before the second cycle of nivolumab. The receptors here all came from a human donor with classical Hodgkin lymphoma.

The J gene is TRBJ2-7, the V gene TRBV7-2; no clear D gene. Deletions cut 1 base from V and 0 bases from J, with 19 bases between. The CDR3 covers 18 residues. CDR1 SGHTA and CDR2 FQGNSA come from the germline V gene. CDR3 DNA: TGTGCCAGCAGCTTAGGCCCCTACCGATTAAGTAGCTCCTACGAGCAGTACTTC. Amino acid sequence: CASSLGPYRLSSSYEQYF.

This sequence joins TRBV6-5 and TRBJ1-2; D gene ambiguous. The germline CDR1 and CDR2 sequences are MNHEY and SVGAGI. The germline V and J ends were trimmed by 6 bases and 8 bases, with 16 bases remaining between them. The CDR3 loop spans 13 amino acids. The CDR3 is CASRYRHPLGYTF. For the CDR3, the DNA is TGTGCCAGCAGATATAGGCACCCTCTCGGCTACACCTTC.

The CDR3 sequence: CAWSVIVSEDTQYF. CDR3 sequence (DNA): TGTGCCTGGAGTGTAATAGTCAGCGAAGATACGCAGTATTTT. The chain uses TRBV30 and TRBJ2-3, with D unresolved. The CDR3 has 14 residues. CDR1 and CDR2 (germline): GTSNPN, SVGIG (reference sequence). Trimming took off 0 bases at V and 5 bases at J, with 12 bases between the two ends.

The rearrangement joins TRBV6-5 to TRBJ2-7, with TRBD2 matching over 7 bases. Germline V gives CDR1 MNHEY, CDR2 SVGAGI. The V gene end was trimmed by 7 bases and the J gene end by 4 bases; junction bases not matched to a gene: 7. The CDR3 length is 13 residues. CDR3 protein: CASKRGRAYEQYF. In DNA form, the CDR3 reads TGTGCCAGCAAGAGAGGGAGGGCATACGAGCAGTACTTC.

V is TRBV21-1 and J is TRBJ1-1; the DNA was not compared with TRBD1, the D call given in the table. TRBV21-1 constitutes a pseudogene. The CDR3 sequence is 20 residues long. CDR3 protein: CASSGPGTDRGKPMNTEAFF. Written as DNA, the CDR3 is TGTGCCAGCAGCGGCCCCGGGACGGACAGGGGGAAACCCATGAACACTGAAGCTTTCTTT.

CDR3 nucleotides: TGTGCCAGCAGCCCAGGGACAGGGGGGACCTACGAGCAGTACTTC. Protein: CASSPGTGGTYEQYF. The chain couples TRBV5-6 to TRBJ2-7; TRBD1 aligns across 11 bases. After removal of 4 bases from V and 2 bases from J, the junction contained 5 bases not matched to a gene. The germline CDR1 and CDR2 sequences are SGHDT and YYEEEE. The CDR3 covers 15 residues.

This chain joins TRBV19 and TRBJ1-1; no clear D gene. The V end lost 1 base, the J end lost 0 bases, and 9 bases lay between the germline ends. The V gene's germline CDR1 is LNHDA and CDR2 SQIVND (reference sequence). The length of the CDR3 is 15 residues. The CDR3 region has the DNA TGTGCCAGTAGTATAGTAGCGACCATGAACACTGAAGCTTTCTTT. This encodes CASSIVATMNTEAFF.

J is TRBJ2-1 and V is TRBV19, with 8 bases identical to TRBD2. CDR3 length: 16 residues. Germline V gene sequence: CDR1 LNHDA, CDR2 SQIVND (reference sequence). The CDR3 region has the DNA TGTGCGACCCGAAGGGGGGCGGAGGGCGGGAGGAATGAGCAGTTCTTC. This sequence encodes CATRRGAEGGRNEQFF.

This clone was seen only once. The chain carries TRBV7-2 and TRBJ2-1; 8 bases line up with TRBD2. The V and J ends lost 5 bases and 3 bases, in that order; junction bases with no gene match: 9. Germline values: CDR1 SGHTA, CDR2 FQGNSA. The CDR3 spans 16 residues. The chain's CDR3 is CASSPGTRGNYNEQFF. CDR3 nucleotides: TGTGCCAGCAGCCCCGGGACTAGGGGGAACTACAATGAGCAGTTCTTC. Looking up the rest from reference TRBV7-2 and TRBJ2-1 gives the full variable domain: GAGVSQSPSNKVTEKGKDVELRCDPISGHTALYWYRQSLGQGLEFLIYFQGNSAPDKSGLPSDRFSAERTGGSVSTLTIQRTQQEDSAVYLCASSPGTRGNYNEQFFGPGTRLTVL.

J is TRBJ2-3 and V is TRBV11-3, with 8 positions matching TRBD1. This CDR3 has 15 amino acids. The ends lost 1 base at V and 2 bases at J; junction bases unmatched: 2. Germline assignment: CDR1 SGHNT and CDR2 YENEEA. CDR3 protein: CASSLGGQVTDTQYF. The CDR3 region has the DNA TGTGCCAGCAGCTTAGGGGGACAGGTCACAGATACGCAGTATTTT.

This clone showed up just once. This chain connects TRBV7-9 to TRBJ1-6, with D possibly matching TRBD1 (5 bases). The CDR3 runs 13 residues. CDR1 is SEHNR and CDR2 is FQNEAQ in the germline V gene (reference sequence). V gave up 2 bases and J gave up 13 bases, with 12 bases separating them. The CDR3 protein is CASSLRGERPLHF. The CDR3 coding sequence is TGTGCCAGCAGCTTAAGGGGCGAGAGGCCCCTCCACTTT.

This clone is classed as medium-sized. The chain has TRBV7-8 and TRBJ1-5; 10 bases fit TRBD1. From germline, CDR1 is SGHVS and CDR2 FQNEAQ. The trim removed 0 bases at V and 4 bases at J, leaving 6 bases unmatched. CDR3 size: 17 residues. CDR3 sequence (DNA): TGTGCCAGCAGCTTAGCAGGGACAGGGGTGTTGAATCAGCCCCAGCATTTT. Its protein product is CASSLAGTGVLNQPQHF.

This rearrangement joins TRBV27 to TRBJ2-7; TRBD1 agrees at 7 bases. The V gene end was trimmed by 5 bases and the J gene end by 3 bases; junction bases not matched to a gene: 7. This CDR3 contains 14 residues. Germline V gene sequence: CDR1 MNHEY, CDR2 SMNVEV (reference sequence). CDR3 loop: CASSGMGQFYEQYF. CDR3 nucleotide sequence: TGTGCCAGCAGTGGGATGGGACAGTTCTACGAGCAGTACTTC.

This chain uses TRBV19 with TRBJ1-2, with D tentatively TRBD1 (6 bases). The germline gives CDR1 LNHDA, CDR2 SQIVND (reference sequence). The V end lost 5 bases, the J end lost 6 bases, and 19 bases lay between the germline ends. The CDR3 contains 15 residues. The CDR3 loop is CASSSKLRGVNGYTF. The DNA for the CDR3 is TGTGCCAGTAGTTCCAAGCTCAGGGGTGTGAATGGCTACACCTTC.

This rearrangement joins TRBV30 to TRBJ2-5; weak D call: TRBD1 (5 bases). V was pared by 2 bases and J by 0 bases, with 7 bases between. Looked up from germline, CDR1 is GTSNPN and CDR2 is SVGIG (reference sequence). This CDR3 region has 13 residues. CDR3: CAWSTQDQETQYF. Here the CDR3 DNA reads TGTGCCTGGAGTACACAGGACCAAGAGACCCAGTACTTC.

This rearrangement joins TRBV28 to TRBJ2-2, with D possibly matching TRBD1 (7 bases). CDR1 and CDR2 from the germline V gene are MDHEN and SYDVKM. This CDR3 spans 16 amino acids. Trimming took 3 bases from V and 2 from J, leaving 13 bases between them. CDR3 coding DNA: TGTGCCAGCAGTTTTCGGAGGGGGCTAAACACCGGGGAGCTGTTTTTT. Translation gives CASSFRRGLNTGELFF.

The chain joins TRBV11-3 to TRBJ2-1; D might be TRBD1 (5 bases). This CDR3 is 15 amino acids long. Germline V gives CDR1 SGHNT, CDR2 YENEEA. V was trimmed by 0 bases and J by 8 bases, leaving 14 bases between them. The CDR3 nucleotides read TGTGCCAGCAGCTTAGATGGGGCAGAAGGCGATGAGCAGTTCTTC. As protein: CASSLDGAEGDEQFF.

The chain employs TRBV6-5 and TRBJ2-7; 11 positions agree with TRBD1. CDR1 and CDR2 from the germline V gene are MNHEY and SVGAGI. The CDR3 is 14 amino acids. V shed 4 bases, J shed 7 bases, and the junction held 6 bases outside the gene matches. In nucleotides, the CDR3 is TGTGCCAGCAGTTCCGGACAGGGGGCCGGGGAGCAGTACTTC. It translates to CASSSGQGAGEQYF.

The V and J genes are TRBV15 and TRBJ2-1; 12 bases fit TRBD2. CDR1 and CDR2 from the germline V gene are LNHNV and YYDKDF (reference sequence). The CDR3 covers 15 residues. The V gene end was trimmed by 1 base and the J gene end by 9 bases; junction bases not matched to a gene: 4. CDR3 protein: CATSRGTSGAFEQFF. CDR3 in DNA: TGTGCCACCAGCAGAGGGACTAGCGGGGCTTTTGAGCAGTTCTTC.

This sequence joins TRBV7-2 and TRBJ1-4; D is ambiguous. V lost 5 bases and J lost 4, with 17 bases in between. Looked up from germline, CDR1 is SGHTA and CDR2 is FQGNSA. This CDR3 is 16 amino acids long. This chain's CDR3 is CASSTNSGIRNEKLFF. As DNA, the CDR3 is TGTGCCAGCAGCACAAACTCCGGGATACGTAATGAAAAACTGTTTTTT.

The genes are TRBV5-5 and TRBJ2-5; 7 nucleotides align to TRBD2. Germline CDR1 and CDR2: SGHKS and YYEKEE (reference sequence). The CDR3 consists of 15 residues. Trimming took 2 bases from V and 4 from J; bases not matched to a gene: 8. The CDR3 spells CASSFPGAGTETQYF. The CDR3 DNA sequence: TGTGCCAGCAGCTTTCCGGGAGCGGGAACAGAGACCCAGTACTTC.

The gene calls are TRBV10-1 and TRBJ2-5; D possibly corresponds to TRBD1 (5 bases). Germline-derived CDR1 and CDR2 are WNHNN and SYGVQD (reference sequence). This CDR3 is built from 14 residues. Trimming pared 0 bases from V and 4 bases from J, leaving 9 bases between. In nucleotides, the CDR3 is TGCGCCAGCAGTGAGTCTTCAGGGCGAGAGACCCAGTACTTC. Translation gives CASSESSGRETQYF.

The chain employs TRBV28 and TRBJ2-7, with 9 bases fitting TRBD1. This CDR3 has 14 residues. J was trimmed by 6 bases and V by 3 bases; bases with no gene match: 6. CDR1 and CDR2 (germline): MDHEN, SYDVKM. CDR3 DNA sequence: TGTGCCAGCAGTTTGTTAACAGGGGGCTCCGAGCAGTACTTC. Amino acids: CASSLLTGGSEQYF. The full variable domain, its missing parts supplied by reference TRBV28 and TRBJ2-7, is DVKVTQSSRYLVKRTGEKVFLECVQDMDHENMFWYRQDPGLGLRLIYFSYDVKMKEKGDIPEGYSVSREKKERFSLILESASTNQTSMYLCASSLLTGGSEQYFGPGTRLTVT.

This clone was detected a few times. The V gene is TRBV5-6, the J gene TRBJ2-7; D is ambiguous. From germline, CDR1 is SGHDT and CDR2 YYEEEE. V was trimmed by 0 bases and J by 1 base, leaving 11 bases between them. The CDR3 covers 15 residues. CDR3 region: CASSLDPGGSYEQYF. The DNA of the CDR3 is TGTGCCAGCAGCTTGGACCCAGGTGGTTCCTACGAGCAGTACTTC.